The 24 T cell receptor beta chains given below trace back to one sample, sequenced in a study of T cell responses to AZD1222 COVID-19 vaccine. Only in-frame clones appear in the TCRdb table, and some are missing; sequencing was by immunoSEQ multiplex PCR. This table holds roughly 190,000 clones, approximately 95% found once. The source was peripheral blood, collected on day 0 of AZD1222 vaccination. The receptors here all came from an adult in good health.

The V gene is TRBV29-1, the J gene TRBJ1-2; D is ambiguous. The CDR3 length is 13 residues. The V end lost 4 bases, the J end lost 6 bases, and 15 bases lay between the germline ends. Germline assignment: CDR1 SQVTM and CDR2 ANQGSEA. Here the CDR3 reads CSVVEASIDGYTF. DNA of the CDR3: TGCAGCGTTGTGGAGGCTTCGATCGATGGCTACACCTTC.

This rearrangement joins TRBV28 to TRBJ1-2; D is unclear. Germline loops: CDR1 MDHEN, CDR2 SYDVKM. V was pared by 6 bases and J by 3 bases, with 8 bases between. The CDR3 is made up of 12 amino acids. The CDR3 coding sequence is TGTGCCAGCAGGTCTGACCACTATGGCTACACCTTC. This codes for CASRSDHYGYTF.

This clone appeared a single time. This chain uses TRBV5-4 with TRBJ1-5, with TRBD1 matching over 7 bases. This CDR3 contains 13 residues. V lost 4 bases and J lost 5; bases outside the gene matches: 3. The germline gives CDR1 SGHNT, CDR2 YYREEE (reference sequence). The CDR3 coding sequence is TGTGCCAGCAGCCGGGACAGTGATCAGCCCCAGCATTTT. It yields the protein CASSRDSDQPQHF.

This chain connects TRBV6-5 to TRBJ1-6, with D unclear. In germline, CDR1 is MNHEY, CDR2 SVGAGI. Trimming stripped 10 bases from V and 9 bases from J, with 19 bases between. The CDR3 runs 14 residues. The CDR3 DNA is TGTGCCACCTCCTTCGGACGGACCAGTTCACCCCTCCACTTT. It is translated as CATSFGRTSSPLHF.

This chain connects TRBV19 to TRBJ2-3; D call uncertain. The CDR3 loop spans 14 amino acids. V shed 3 bases and J shed 2 bases, with 9 bases lying between them. The germline V gene has CDR1 LNHDA and CDR2 SQIVND (reference sequence). The chain's CDR3 is CASSIGDITDTQYF. As DNA, the CDR3 is TGTGCCAGTAGTATCGGAGATATCACAGATACGCAGTATTTT. Looking up the rest from reference TRBV19 and TRBJ2-3 gives the full variable domain: DGGITQSPKYLFRKEGQNVTLSCEQNLNHDAMYWYRQDPGQGLRLIYYSQIVNDFQKGDIAEGYSVSREKKESFPLTVTSAQKNPTAFYLCASSIGDITDTQYFGPGTRLTVL.

V is TRBV6-5 and J is TRBJ2-7, with TRBD2 identical over 11 bases. This CDR3 is 15 amino acids long. CDR1 MNHEY and CDR2 SVGAGI come from the germline V gene. V lost 5 bases, J lost 6 bases, and 9 bases stayed unmatched. This CDR3 reads CASSISGGASGEQYF. CDR3 sequence (DNA): TGTGCCAGCAGTATTAGCGGGGGGGCCTCAGGCGAGCAGTACTTC.

J is TRBJ1-6 and V is TRBV7-8; 10 bases are a match to TRBD1. From germline, CDR1 is SGHVS and CDR2 FQNEAQ. J lost 1 base, V lost 5 bases, and 8 bases had no gene match. The CDR3 loop spans 18 amino acids. CDR3 coding DNA: TGTGCCAGCAGCCTTGGACAGGGGGTACTTTCCTATAATTCACCCCTCCACTTT. Encoded protein: CASSLGQGVLSYNSPLHF.

The chain employs TRBV19 and TRBJ2-1, with a possible D match to TRBD1 (6 bases). Germline CDR1 and CDR2: LNHDA and SQIVND (reference sequence). The CDR3 spans 13 residues. Trimming left V 7 bases short and J 4 bases short, with 11 bases between. Here the CDR3 DNA reads TGTGCCAGTAAAAAGGACAGATACAATGAGCAGTTCTTC. Its translation: CASKKDRYNEQFF.

This clone was recorded once. DNA for the CDR3: TGTGCCAGCACCTCCTGGGTTTATAACACTGAAGCTTTCTTT. Protein: CASTSWVYNTEAFF. The V and J genes are TRBV11-2 and TRBJ1-1, with D hard to call. With 7 bases removed from V and 2 bases from J, the gap between germline ends came to 14 bases. The CDR3 is 14 residues long. Looked up from germline, CDR1 is SGHAT and CDR2 is FQNNGV.

J is TRBJ2-7 and V is TRBV4-1; 9 bases align to TRBD1. This CDR3 comprises 14 residues. The germline V gene has CDR1 MGHRA and CDR2 YSYEKL. V lost 4 bases, J lost 4 bases, and 5 bases stayed unmatched. DNA for the CDR3: TGCGCCAGCAGCCCCGGGGACAGGGCTTACGAGCAGTACTTC. This gives the protein CASSPGDRAYEQYF.

On this clone: This sample also contains other DNA sequences that code for the same CDR3. This rearrangement joins TRBV12-3 or TRBV12-4 to TRBJ1-1, with D hard to call. This CDR3 spans 13 amino acids. V was clipped by 5 bases and J by 1 base, with 8 bases between them. The CDR3 DNA reads as TGTGCCAGCAGTCTCGGAGGGAACACTGAAGCTTTCTTT. Residues: CASSLGGNTEAFF.

The rearrangement joins TRBV29-1 to TRBJ1-2; 9 bases are a match to TRBD1. The CDR3 loop spans 17 amino acids. CDR1 SQVTM and CDR2 ANQGSEA come from the germline V gene. Losses at the gene ends were 4 bases for V and 8 bases for J; bases not matched to a gene: 20. CDR3 sequence (DNA): TGCAGCGTTGTTGGAGTGCCGGGGACAGGGAGTCTTGGGGGCTACACCTTC. Amino acids: CSVVGVPGTGSLGGYTF.

V gene TRBV5-4 combines with J gene TRBJ1-1; D may be TRBD1 (5 bases). The CDR3 covers 15 residues. Trimming pared 0 bases from V and 4 bases from J, leaving 13 bases between. From germline, CDR1 is SGHNT and CDR2 YYREEE (reference sequence). CDR3 in DNA: TGTGCCAGCAGCTTGGGGGTAGGGGCGGTCACTGAAGCTTTCTTT. It translates to CASSLGVGAVTEAFF.

The rearrangement joins TRBV29-1 to TRBJ1-5; maybe TRBD1 (6 bases). This CDR3 spans 14 amino acids. Between the trimmed V and J ends, which lost 5 bases and 7 bases, there was a span of 18 bases. Germline V lookup: CDR1 SQVTM, CDR2 ANQGSEA. The CDR3 here is CSVSMGAGGQPQHF. CDR3 bases: TGCAGCGTTTCTATGGGGGCAGGTGGGCAGCCCCAGCATTTT.

About this clone itself: This sample includes further DNA sequences coding for the same CDR3. The chain has TRBV3-1 (or the pseudogene TRBV3-2) and TRBJ1-1, with unresolved D. Germline loops: CDR1 LGHDT, CDR2 YNNKEL (reference sequence). V shed 0 bases and J shed 5 bases, with 7 bases lying between them. The CDR3 is 13 amino acids. The CDR3 DNA is TGTGCCAGCAGCCAAGATAGAGGGACTGAAGCTTTCTTT. This gives the protein CASSQDRGTEAFF.

The chain carries TRBV2 and TRBJ1-3; TRBD1 might be the D (6 bases). The CDR3 runs to 19 residues. Looked up from germline, CDR1 is SNHLY and CDR2 is FYNNEI. Trimming took 4 bases from V and 2 from J, leaving 24 bases between them. Here the CDR3 reads CASSVGGTPMQNTGNTIYF. CDR3 bases: TGTGCCAGCAGTGTAGGGGGGACACCCATGCAGAATACTGGAAACACCATATATTTT.

The rearrangement uses TRBV3-1 (or the pseudogene TRBV3-2) and TRBJ2-1, with 10 bases aligning to TRBD2. Germline trimming cut 3 bases from V and 9 bases from J; bases unmatched to any gene: 11. This CDR3 has 16 residues. The V gene's germline CDR1 is LGHDT and CDR2 YNNKEL (reference sequence). The CDR3 nucleotides are TGTGCCAGCAGCCAGAGGAAACTAGCGGGGTATGTTGAGCAGTTCTTC. Translating it yields CASSQRKLAGYVEQFF.

The chain combines TRBV19 with TRBJ1-5, with D hard to call. CDR3 length: 10 residues. The germline gives CDR1 LNHDA, CDR2 SQIVND (reference sequence). Trimming left V 8 bases short and J 6 bases short, with 5 bases between. The CDR3 reads CASGGQPQHF. DNA of the CDR3: TGTGCCAGTGGAGGTCAGCCCCAGCATTTT.

This clone was counted a single time. V gene TRBV15 combines with J gene TRBJ1-2; the match to TRBD1 covers 8 bases. Germline V CDR1 and CDR2: LNHNV, YYDKDF (reference sequence). This CDR3 has 15 amino acids. Germline trimming cut 3 bases from V and 5 bases from J; bases unmatched to any gene: 8. As DNA, the CDR3 is TGTGCCACCAGCAGGGAAAGGACAGGGACTTATGGCTACACCTTC. Encoded protein: CATSRERTGTYGYTF.

The V call is TRBV28, the J call TRBJ2-7, with D hard to call. Trimming took off 3 bases at V and 2 bases at J, with 14 bases between the two ends. CDR1 is MDHEN, CDR2 SYDVKM, per germline. There are 15 residues in the CDR3. The CDR3 DNA follows: TGTGCCAGCAGTTTTATCCAAGTCGGAGCCTACGAGCAGTACTTC. Translation gives CASSFIQVGAYEQYF.

The chain recombines TRBV5-1 with TRBJ2-1; D is unclear. The CDR3 totals 16 residues. With 5 bases removed from V and 0 bases from J, the gap between germline ends came to 15 bases. Germline CDR1 is SGHRS and CDR2 is YFSETQ. The CDR3 protein is CASRLHLPGSYNEQFF. For the CDR3, the DNA is TGCGCCAGCAGACTGCACCTCCCTGGCTCCTACAATGAGCAGTTCTTC. Combining the CDR3 with reference TRBV5-1 and TRBJ2-1 gives the whole variable domain KAGVTQTPRYLIKTRGQQVTLSCSPISGHRSVSWYQQTPGQGLQFLFEYFSETQRNKGNFPGRFSGRQFSNSRSEMNVSTLELGDSALYLCASRLHLPGSYNEQFFGPGTRLTVL.

This clone was counted a few times. The sample has other DNA sequences that encode this CDR3 too. The chain recombines TRBV7-6 with TRBJ2-7; possibly TRBD1 for D (5 bases). CDR3 length: 14 residues. Germline assignment: CDR1 SGHVS and CDR2 FNYEAQ. Trimming took off 5 bases at V and 2 bases at J, with 13 bases between the two ends. DNA of the CDR3: TGTGCCAGCAGCCCCCAGGGTTCGACCTACGAGCAGTACTTC. It is translated as CASSPQGSTYEQYF.

The rearrangement joins TRBV2 to TRBJ1-2, with 9 bases identical to TRBD1. CDR1 and CDR2 (germline): SNHLY, FYNNEI. The CDR3 has 14 residues. The J segment lost 6 bases and the V segment lost 6 bases, leaving 8 bases of the junction unmatched. The CDR3 nucleotides are TGTGCCAGCAGCCTACAGGGGGCTGGGGATGGCTACACCTTC. Encoded protein: CASSLQGAGDGYTF.

J is TRBJ1-1 and V is TRBV5-4; weak D call: TRBD1 (5 bases). CDR3 length: 12 residues. The V end lost 4 bases, the J end lost 10 bases, and 14 bases lay between the germline ends. Germline V gene sequence: CDR1 SGHNT, CDR2 YYREEE (reference sequence). The DNA for the CDR3 is TGTGCCAGCAGCCGCGAACCTGGGGGAGCTTTCTTT. Protein product: CASSREPGGAFF.